The subject of this entry is one T cell receptor (beta chain). This sample is part of a study of tumor-infiltrating lymphocytes in primary liver carcinoma. At the level of the study: Enrolled patients were male and female, aged 30 to 69 years.

TCR beta cDNA was reverse-transcribed from 500 to 550 ng of total RNA. The reaction used a constant-region primer and ProtoScript II reverse transcriptase. Sequencing libraries for TCR beta derived from three nested multiplex PCR rounds that used slightly modified ARM-PCR. The two initial PCR rounds, roughly 9 cycles each, used TRBV1-TRBV30 forward and C-beta reverse primers. MiXCR, applied by TCRdb to the multiplex PCR reads, yields one record per CDR3 protein. The data contain approximately 92,000 distinct CDR3 sequences, around three quarters of them singletons. Germline CDR1 reads MDHEN; CDR2 reads SYDVKM. Trimming took 5 bases from V and 6 from J, leaving 14 bases between them. The CDR3 is 14 residues long. It was from 20-30 mg of unsorted bulk tissue that RNA and DNA were co-extracted.

The chain employs TRBV28 and TRBJ1-5; D perhaps matches TRBD1 (6 bases). The TCR sequence derives from a woman aged 60-70 years with primary liver carcinoma and hepatitis B virus infection. The sample taken for sequencing was liver tumor tissue from sampling region 5. The subset: tumor region T5, tumor centre. The CDR3 DNA reads as TGTGCCAGCAGTCTCGTGGGGGCCGGTCAGCCCCAGCATTTT. This codes for CASSLVGAGQPQHF.